This is a list of T cell receptor beta chains from one sample in a study of T cells after yellow fever vaccination. TCRdb fed the 5' RACE reads into MiXCR, producing one record per CDR3 protein. Among around 610,000 distinct CDR3 sequences listed, approximately 12% were seen once. Sequenced material: PBMCs, taken on the day of the yellow fever booster vaccination. Every receptor here comes from a man aged 25 to 40 who received the YFV17D yellow fever vaccine. Both conserved end residues are part of each CDR3. The order of the fields is clone size, V gene, D gene, J gene, CDR3 DNA, CDR3 protein. D genes are given only for firm matches. Size values are once, few and many counts, or a class for expanded clones, and some rows have none.

>few|TRBV5-4|NA|TRBJ2-7
TGTGCCAGCAGCTTGAGCGCGAGCGGAGGCTACGAGCAGTACTTC
CASSLSASGGYEQYF
>NA|TRBV2|NA|TRBJ2-7
TGTGCCAGCAGGGCCCCTCGATACCGGGACGGCTACGAGCAGTACTTC
CASRAPRYRDGYEQYF
>NA|TRBV20-1|TRBD2|TRBJ2-7
TGCAGTGCTTTGGGGGGAGGGCAACACGAGCAGTACTTC
CSALGGGQHEQYF
>NA|TRBV4-3|NA|TRBJ2-1
TGCGCCAGCAGCCAAGCTCCGGATCCGAGCTCCTACAATGAGCAGTTCTTC
CASSQAPDPSSYNEQFF
>NA|TRBV7-3|TRBD1|TRBJ1-5
TGTGCCAGCAGCGCCGGGACAGGGGGGCCCCAGCATTTT
CASSAGTGGPQHF
>NA|TRBV7-2|NA|TRBJ1-2
TGTGCCAGCAGCTTCGGGCTTAACTATGGCTACACCTTC
CASSFGLNYGYTF
>few|TRBV15|NA|TRBJ2-7
TGTGCCACCAGCAGAGATCTCGGTCTGATCTCCTACGAGCAGTACTTC
CATSRDLGLISYEQYF
>few|TRBV6-5|TRBD1|TRBJ2-3
TGTGCCAGCAGCTTAAGATGGGACAGGGGGCCGACAGATACGCAGTATTTT
CASSLRWDRGPTDTQYF
>NA|TRBV12-3/TRBV12-4|TRBD1|TRBJ2-7
TGTGCCAGCAGTCCCCGGGACAGTTTACTCTACGAGCAGTACTTC
CASSPRDSLLYEQYF
>NA|TRBV6-5|NA|TRBJ2-1
TGTGCCAGCAGTTACTCGAACAGGCCGTACAATGAGCAGTTCTTC
CASSYSNRPYNEQFF
>NA|TRBV29-1|NA|TRBJ1-1
TGCAGCAGCCTGGCGGCCTCTGGGTCTAACACTGAAGCTTTCTTT
CSSLAASGSNTEAFF